What follows are 27 T cell receptor beta chains derived from one specimen sequenced in a study of technical replicates of blood from a few donors. Produced via immunoSEQ multiplex PCR; TCRdb's table is partial and in-frame only. The sample records over 70,000 clones, approximately 97% being singletons. The material sequenced was T cells isolated from PBMCs. The receptors derive from a human donor in good health.

Here the CDR3 reads CASSSYRGPNQPQHF. CDR3 nucleotides: TGTGCCAGCAGCTCATACAGGGGGCCAAATCAGCCCCAGCATTTT. The genes are TRBV7-9 and TRBJ1-5; 9 nucleotides align to TRBD1. Germline CDR1 is SEHNR and CDR2 is FQNEAQ (reference sequence). The CDR3 has 15 amino acids. Losses at the gene ends were 4 bases for V and 4 bases for J; bases not matched to a gene: 5. Using reference TRBV7-9 and TRBJ1-5 for the parts outside the CDR3, the full variable domain is DTGVSQNPRHKITKRGQNVTFRCDPISEHNRLYWYRQTLGQGPEFLTYFQNEAQLEKSRLLSDRFSAERPKGSFSTLEIQRTEQGDSAMYLCASSSYRGPNQPQHFGDGTRLSIL.

The chain uses TRBV7-9 and TRBJ1-1; D is perhaps TRBD1 (5 bases). V was clipped by 0 bases and J by 2 bases, with 10 bases between them. Germline loops: CDR1 SEHNR, CDR2 FQNEAQ (reference sequence). This CDR3 contains 15 residues. The CDR3, as DNA: TGTGCCAGCAGCTTAGCGCAGGGCCGAAACACTGAAGCTTTCTTT. This encodes CASSLAQGRNTEAFF.

The genes are TRBV7-9 and TRBJ1-1; D not resolved. The CDR3 sequence is 11 residues long. Germline CDR1 SEHNR, CDR2 FQNEAQ (reference sequence). The germline V and J ends were trimmed by 5 bases and 2 bases, with 3 bases remaining between them. The CDR3 DNA sequence: TGTGCCAGCAGCCTAAACACTGAAGCTTTCTTT. It is translated as CASSLNTEAFF.

This clone was detected a few times. CDR3 region: CASSLGFMGGDTQYF. DNA of the CDR3: TGTGCCAGCAGCTTAGGGTTTATGGGAGGAGATACGCAGTATTTT. This rearrangement joins TRBV7-9 to TRBJ2-3; TRBD2 might be the D (6 bases). Germline V lookup: CDR1 SEHNR, CDR2 FQNEAQ (reference sequence). V shed 1 base and J shed 5 bases, with 13 bases lying between them. The CDR3 spans 15 residues.

This clone came up once. The J gene is TRBJ2-7, the V gene TRBV6-6; TRBD1 aligns across 12 bases. This CDR3 is built from 14 residues. Trimming cost V 11 bases and J 6 bases; bases outside gene matches: 11. Germline CDR1 and CDR2: MNHNY and SVGAGI (reference sequence). CDR3 in DNA: TGTGCCTCCACAACCGGGACAGGGGGCGGCGAGCAGTACTTC. It is translated as CASTTGTGGGEQYF.

V gene TRBV7-8 combines with J gene TRBJ1-2; D remains unclear. The CDR3 consists of 16 residues. Between the trimmed V and J ends, which lost 6 bases and 4 bases, there was a span of 21 bases. Germline CDR1 SGHVS, CDR2 FQNEAQ. The CDR3 spells CASSTPLIAQTYGYTF. CDR3 bases: TGTGCCAGCAGTACGCCCTTGATAGCCCAAACCTATGGCTACACCTTC.

The chain carries TRBV7-9 and TRBJ2-7; a possible D gene is TRBD2 (7 bases). CDR3 length: 15 residues. V was shortened by 5 bases and J by 6 bases, with 20 bases between the two germline ends. The germline gives CDR1 SEHNR, CDR2 FQNEAQ (reference sequence). The CDR3 DNA is TGTGCCAGCAGCCGAGGGGGGGGTCCAGGTTTCGAGCAGTACTTC. It yields the protein CASSRGGGPGFEQYF.

The chain joins TRBV9 to TRBJ2-1; 8 bases are a match to TRBD2. Trimming cost V 4 bases and J 7 bases; bases outside gene matches: 4. Germline CDR1 SGDLS, CDR2 YYNGEE. This CDR3 contains 13 residues. CDR3: CASSPGLGNEQFF. DNA of the CDR3: TGTGCCAGCAGCCCGGGACTAGGTAATGAGCAGTTCTTC.

In DNA form, the CDR3 reads TGTGCCAGTAGTTTCACAGCTATCAACATCTACGAGCAGTACTTC. Amino acids: CASSFTAINIYEQYF. The chain recombines TRBV19 with TRBJ2-7, with D uncertain. There are 15 residues in the CDR3. Germline CDR1 is LNHDA and CDR2 is SQIVND (reference sequence). Trimming took off 5 bases at V and 3 bases at J, with 17 bases between the two ends.

The V gene is TRBV5-1, the J gene TRBJ2-6, with D perhaps TRBD1 (6 bases). The CDR3 length is 17 residues. Germline V gives CDR1 SGHRS, CDR2 YFSETQ. V was trimmed by 6 bases and J by 0 bases, leaving 16 bases between them. CDR3 loop: CASKSQGQTSGANVLTF. CDR3 sequence (DNA): TGCGCCAGCAAAAGCCAGGGACAAACCTCTGGGGCCAACGTCCTGACTTTC.

The chain is built from TRBV9 and TRBJ2-1; 13 bases are shared with TRBD2. With V trimmed by 0 bases and J by 0 bases, 15 bases remained unmatched. The germline gives CDR1 SGDLS, CDR2 YYNGEE. This CDR3 region has 22 residues. Written as DNA, the CDR3 is TGTGCCAGCAGCGTAGCCCTTGCAACTAGCGGGAGGGCGAGGAGCTCCTACAATGAGCAGTTCTTC. It is translated as CASSVALATSGRARSSYNEQFF.

The gene calls are TRBV11-2 and TRBJ2-6, with D perhaps TRBD2 (6 bases). The germline gives CDR1 SGHAT, CDR2 FQNNGV. This CDR3 spans 19 amino acids. The V gene lost 5 bases and the J gene lost 0 bases, with 20 bases spanning the gap. The CDR3 region has the DNA TGTGCCAGCAGCCCTCGGCGGAGGGGAGTTAGCTCTGGGGCCAACGTCCTGACTTTC. This sequence encodes CASSPRRRGVSSGANVLTF.

The chain joins TRBV5-1 to TRBJ2-7; 8 nucleotides align to TRBD1. The CDR3 is made up of 16 amino acids. CDR1 is SGHRS, CDR2 YFSETQ, per germline. The V gene end was trimmed by 0 bases and the J gene end by 2 bases; junction bases not matched to a gene: 7. CDR3 DNA: TGCGCCAGCAGCTTGGTGGTGACAGGGGATCCCTACGAGCAGTACTTC. Translating it yields CASSLVVTGDPYEQYF.

V usage is TRBV29-1 and J usage is TRBJ2-7; 8 bases align to TRBD2. This CDR3 is built from 13 residues. The germline V gene has CDR1 SQVTM and CDR2 ANQGSEA. Trimming at V came to 3 bases and at J to 2 bases, leaving 3 bases not matched to a gene. The CDR3 nucleotides read TGCAGCGTTGATTCGGGGGGGACCTACGAGCAGTACTTC. Its protein is CSVDSGGTYEQYF.

The V gene is TRBV6-1, the J gene TRBJ1-5; possibly TRBD1 for D (5 bases). The V gene lost 4 bases and the J gene lost 7 bases, with 14 bases spanning the gap. The CDR3 spans 14 residues. Germline-derived CDR1 and CDR2 are MNHNS and SASEGT. CDR3 nucleotides: TGTGCCAGCAGTGTCAAGCAGGGTGGCCAGCCCCAGCATTTT. It encodes CASSVKQGGQPQHF.

The chain links TRBV25-1 to TRBJ2-2, with 12 bases identical to TRBD1. Germline trimming cut 5 bases from V and 7 bases from J; bases unmatched to any gene: 8. The length of the CDR3 is 16 residues. The V gene's germline CDR1 is MGHDK and CDR2 SYGVNS. CDR3 region: CASSTPGQGAGGELFF. In DNA, the CDR3 is TGTGCCAGCAGTACTCCGGGACAGGGGGCGGGCGGGGAGCTGTTTTTT.

J is TRBJ2-7 and V is TRBV10-3; 8 bases agree with TRBD2. Germline lookup yields CDR1 ENHRY and CDR2 SYGVKD. This CDR3 is 15 amino acids long. V lost 0 bases, J lost 7 bases, and 8 bases stayed unmatched. CDR3 sequence reads: CAISESSGVSREQYF. CDR3 DNA sequence: TGTGCCATCAGTGAGTCTAGCGGGGTTTCGCGGGAGCAGTACTTC.

This clone was counted between two and nine times. V is TRBV5-1 and J is TRBJ2-7; D may be TRBD1 (5 bases). Per germline, CDR1 SGHRS and CDR2 YFSETQ. This CDR3 comprises 13 residues. The V and J ends lost 7 bases and 4 bases respectively, with 15 bases between them. CDR3 protein: CASSRAEMYEQYF. The CDR3, as DNA: TGCGCCAGCTCCAGGGCGGAAATGTACGAGCAGTACTTC.

This chain connects TRBV7-6 to TRBJ2-5, with a weak D call TRBD2 (7 bases). V shed 0 bases and J shed 4 bases, with 9 bases lying between them. Looked up from germline, CDR1 is SGHVS and CDR2 is FNYEAQ. There are 14 residues in the CDR3. CDR3 residues: CASSLAGGRETQYF. CDR3 sequence (DNA): TGTGCCAGCAGCTTAGCGGGGGGGCGAGAGACCCAGTACTTC.

Only one count was recorded for this clone. V usage is TRBV27 and J usage is TRBJ1-2; D remains unclear. Deletions cut 4 bases from V and 4 bases from J, with 13 bases between. Germline CDR1 and CDR2: MNHEY and SMNVEV (reference sequence). The CDR3 totals 14 residues. The CDR3 DNA reads TGTGCCAGCAGTTCCACAGAGGACTTCTATGGCTACACCTTC. Residues: CASSSTEDFYGYTF.

The chain is built from TRBV19 and TRBJ1-1, with a weak D call TRBD1 (6 bases). CDR1 LNHDA and CDR2 SQIVND come from the germline V gene (reference sequence). Deletions cut 8 bases from V and 2 bases from J, with 12 bases between. This CDR3 comprises 13 residues. CDR3 loop: CASQGTFNTEAFF. CDR3 bases: TGTGCCAGTCAGGGGACATTTAACACTGAAGCTTTCTTT.

CDR3 nucleotides: TGTGCCTGGAGGGACAGGGGGAGTCACTACGAGCAGTACTTC. It specifies CAWRDRGSHYEQYF. This chain links TRBV30 with TRBJ2-7; TRBD1 matches 10 bases. The CDR3 spans 14 residues. Germline values: CDR1 GTSNPN, CDR2 SVGIG (reference sequence). The J segment lost 3 bases and the V segment lost 3 bases, leaving 5 bases of the junction unmatched.

The rearrangement uses TRBV28 and TRBJ1-1; D remains unclear. Between the trimmed V and J ends, which lost 9 bases and 3 bases, there was a span of 14 bases. Germline V gene lookup returns CDR1 MDHEN and CDR2 SYDVKM. The CDR3 has 13 amino acids. CDR3 in DNA: TGTGCCAGTAACTACGGGAGGCACACTGAAGCTTTCTTT. This translates into CASNYGRHTEAFF.

This clone came up once. The chain links TRBV4-1 to TRBJ1-2; D perhaps matches TRBD1 (5 bases). The CDR3 runs to 15 residues. Germline V gene lookup returns CDR1 MGHRA and CDR2 YSYEKL. The V and J ends lost 1 base and 4 bases respectively, with 13 bases between them. The DNA for the CDR3 is TGCGCCAGCAGCCAAGCATTCCAGGGTAGCTATGGCTACACCTTC. It encodes CASSQAFQGSYGYTF.

The chain combines TRBV27 with TRBJ2-3; 10 nucleotides agree with TRBD2. Germline-derived CDR1 and CDR2 are MNHEY and SMNVEV (reference sequence). The CDR3 length is 18 residues. The V segment lost 4 bases and the J segment 2 bases; nucleotides outside the gene matches: 12. CDR3 sequence (DNA): TGTGCCAGCAGTTCAAGGGACAGCGGGAGGGCCGTCACAGATACGCAGTATTTT. Its translation: CASSSRDSGRAVTDTQYF.

The chain is built from TRBV27 and TRBJ2-7; 8 bases fit TRBD1. Germline V gives CDR1 MNHEY, CDR2 SMNVEV (reference sequence). Trimming removed 7 bases from V and 2 bases from J; junction bases left unmatched: 16. This CDR3 region has 17 residues. CDR3 region: CASTSLFPGQDTYEQYF. CDR3 sequence (DNA): TGTGCCAGCACTTCCCTTTTTCCGGGACAGGATACCTACGAGCAGTACTTC.

This sequence joins TRBV18 and TRBJ2-1; D is undetermined. CDR3 size: 12 residues. CDR1 KGHSH and CDR2 LQKENI come from the germline V gene. Trimming took off 6 bases at V and 5 bases at J, with 8 bases between the two ends. The CDR3 region has the DNA TGTGCCAGCTCCCCCGCGAACAATGAGCAGTTCTTC. This codes for CASSPANNEQFF. The whole variable domain, filled in from reference TRBV18 and TRBJ2-1, reads NAGVMQNPRHLVRRRGQEARLRCSPMKGHSHVYWYRQLPEEGLKFMVYLQKENIIDESGMPKERFSAEFPKEGPSILRIQQVVRGDSAAYFCASSPANNEQFFGPGTRLTVL.